These T cell receptor beta chains were read from a single sample in a study of beta chain features in type 1 diabetes. The data were produced by immunoSEQ multiplex PCR, yet TCRdb's version contains in-frame clones alone and is incomplete. The table shows around 340,000 clones, with 8% occurring only once. The material sequenced was central memory CD4+ T cells from blood. These receptor sequences come from a woman under 30 in good health. CDR3s include the opening cysteine and the closing phenylalanine or tryptophan. The order of the fields is J gene, clone size, V gene, D gene, CDR3 DNA, CDR3 protein. D genes are given only for firm matches. A clone size is listed for some rows: how often the clone was seen (once, few, many), or a class if it is expanded.

>TRBJ2-1|-|TRBV6-7|-
TGTGCCAGCAGTTACTGGATCTTCCCTCGTCTCATCTTCCCTCCAGTCTCCCACAATGAGCAGTTCTTC
CASSYWIFPRLIFPPVSHNEQFF
>TRBJ2-6|-|TRBV7-9|-
TGTGCCAGCAGCTTAGTCGCACGCTCTGGGGCCAACGTCCTGACTTTC
CASSLVARSGANVLTF
>TRBJ1-1|-|TRBV6-6|-
TGTGCCAGCAGTTACTCGAGTCGGGGGCAGAACACTGAAGCTTTCTTT
CASSYSSRGQNTEAFF
>TRBJ1-1|once|TRBV11-2|TRBD1
TGTGCCAGCAGCTTTCGCTCGTGGGACAGGGGATTCACTGAAGCTTTCTTT
CASSFRSWDRGFTEAFF
>TRBJ2-6|-|TRBV5-4|-
TGTGCCAGCAGCTTGGCGGGCAGAGGAAGGACTGGGGCCAACGTCCTGACTTTC
CASSLAGRGRTGANVLTF
>TRBJ2-5|-|TRBV7-9|TRBD1
TGTGCCAGCAGCTCATCAGCGACAGGGAAAGGGGAGACCCAGTACTTC
CASSSSATGKGETQYF
>TRBJ2-6|-|TRBV6-5|-
TGTGCCAGCCACAGCCCGGGCTCTGGGGCCAACGTCCTGACTTTC
CASHSPGSGANVLTF
>TRBJ1-1|-|TRBV6-6|-
TGTGCCATCAGTGAGAGGGCAGGGCCGCACACTGAAGCTTTCTTT
CAISERAGPHTEAFF
>TRBJ2-3|few|TRBV7-9|-
TGTGCCAGCAGCTCAGGGGAGGGTACGCAGTATTTT
CASSSGEGTQYF
>TRBJ2-5|-|TRBV15|TRBD1
TGTGCCACCAGCAGAGACAGGGGGCAAGAGACCCAGTACTTC
CATSRDRGQETQYF
>TRBJ2-7|few|TRBV29-1|TRBD1
TGCAGCGTGACCAGAGGACAGGGTGGGTACGAGCAGTACTTC
CSVTRGQGGYEQYF
>TRBJ2-3|few|TRBV29-1|-
TGCAGCGTTATGGGAATTAGCACAGATACGCAGTATTTT
CSVMGISTDTQYF
>TRBJ2-1|-|TRBV5-5|-
TGTGCCAGCAGCTTGGGTCCCTTGAATGAGCAGTTCTTC
CASSLGPLNEQFF
>TRBJ2-3|few|TRBV7-2|-
TGTGCCAGCAGCTCCCAGCGGGGCACAGATACGCAGTATTTT
CASSSQRGTDTQYF
>TRBJ2-1|few|TRBV6-1|-
TGTGCCAGCAGTGAAGCTGGGGCAGGGGTTAATGAGCAGTTCTTC
CASSEAGAGVNEQFF